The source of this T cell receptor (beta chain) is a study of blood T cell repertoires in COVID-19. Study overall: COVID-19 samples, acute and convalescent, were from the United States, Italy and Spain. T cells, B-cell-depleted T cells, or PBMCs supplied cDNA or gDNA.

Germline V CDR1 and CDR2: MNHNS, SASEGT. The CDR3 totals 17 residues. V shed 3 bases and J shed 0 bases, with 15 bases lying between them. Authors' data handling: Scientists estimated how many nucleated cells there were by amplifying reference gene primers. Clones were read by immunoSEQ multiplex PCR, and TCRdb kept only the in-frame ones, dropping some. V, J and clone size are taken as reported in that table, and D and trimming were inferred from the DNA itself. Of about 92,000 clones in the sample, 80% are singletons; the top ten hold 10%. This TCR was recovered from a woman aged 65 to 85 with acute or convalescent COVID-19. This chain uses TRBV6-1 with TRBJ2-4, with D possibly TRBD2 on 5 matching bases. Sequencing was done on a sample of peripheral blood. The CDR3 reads CASSEGFREAAKNIQYF. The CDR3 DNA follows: TGTGCCAGCAGTGAGGGTTTTCGGGAAGCAGCCAAAAACATTCAGTACTTC.